This T cell receptor (beta chain) was profiled in a study of vaccination and CD4 T cells after COVID-19 (dated by TCRdb to between 2021 and 2023). Study-level background: Convalescent patients had a positive SARS-CoV-2 result on nasal swab PCR, and of these patients, some 10 had mild disease and one had severe disease. Post-COVID blood samples were collected from convalescent patients a median of approximately 93 days after diagnosis, with a range of roughly 30 to 170 days. Six males and four females were included in the convalescent cohort, with two Hispanic individuals, seven Caucasians, two Asians and one multiracial person represented. Each participant got two doses of either the Pfizer-BioNTech BNT162b2 vaccine (n=8) or the Moderna mRNA-1273 vaccine (n=2). The cultures were stimulated with overlapping spike peptide pools from SARS-CoV-2 and from the common cold coronaviruses HCoV-NL63, HCoV-OC43 and HCoV-229E. Post-vaccine blood samples were taken a median of approximately 70 days after the second vaccine dose, with a range of 14 to 241 days. In control cultures, a CEFX viral epitope pool was used as positive control, an HIV-1 Nef peptide pool was used as negative control, or no peptide was added. The spike-specific CD4+ TCR repertoire was compared before and after mRNA vaccination in over nine COVID-19 convalescent patients and a handful of infection-naive healthy vaccine recipients.

Library generation was performed with PCR. TCR sequencing of DNA from cultured CD4+ T cells used the Oncomine TCR Beta short-read assay at the Johns Hopkins FTIC core. Genomic DNA was extracted from the cultured CD4+ T cells with the QIAamp micro DNA kit. Oncomine TCR Beta libraries from cultured CD4+ T cells were pooled with unique dual indexes and sequenced on an Illumina iSeq 100. As for the original processing: Non-productive sequences were filtered out, and CDR3s that did not start with C, did not end with F or W, or were shorter than 7 amino acids were discarded. Antigen-specific clonotypes were identified with the MANAFEST web application by comparing peptide-stimulated wells with reference and other culture wells. To be called positive, a clone needed an FDR below 0.05, an odds ratio above 5, and a productive frequency above 0.1% in at least two of three replicate wells. Cross-reactive clonotypes were defined as significantly expanded in both SARS-CoV-2 spike wells and at least one common cold coronavirus spike condition. Similarity between CDR3 sequences was evaluated in R version 3.6.1 using Levenshtein distances (stringdist) and unrooted phylogenetic trees (ape). Through fastp at Q25 and MiXCR, TCRdb rebuilt clones from the public reads, retaining in-frame beta chains. Every entry covers one CDR3 protein and lists the most common genes and DNA from its rows. The V and J calls were not made by the authors but by TCRdb's processing. The sample table shows thousands of distinct CDR3 sequences, and 50% to 75% are seen once. Around 30% of the sample is held by the ten biggest clonotypes.

This clonotype was detected only a few times. Its cognate antigen has yet to be identified. No much larger clonotype is one base removed from it; base qualities were not supplied. Summary of the overall study and its limitations: The number of convalescent patients in the study was relatively small, and the study did not examine early timepoints following natural infection. Of the vaccine-specific clones in convalescent patients, 304 of 307, or nearly all, reacted only to SARS-CoV-2 spike and did not cross-react with common cold coronaviruses. Although the median number of SARS-CoV-2-reactive clonotypes went up from more than 20 after infection to 35 to 40 after vaccination, the increase was not significant. Among the post-vaccine SARS-CoV-2-reactive clones in convalescent patients, a median 86.3% showed up only after vaccination, which suggests vaccine-specific priming.

The treatment or condition label, read with the paper, signifies: approximately nine-day PBMC culture with coronavirus spike peptide pools or control peptides (ViraFEST assay). The ViraFEST assay was used in the study, in which antigen-specific T cells were expanded with peptide pools and expanded clonotypes were subsequently identified by TCR sequencing. Positive SARS-CoV-2 PCR tests in the convalescent patients dated from March to December 2020, before Alpha, Beta and Delta variants emerged in the United States. About 2 million PBMCs per well were cultured in IMDM with 5% human AB serum and about 9.2 IU/ml IL-2, plus 10 ug/ml peptide pools. On days 3 and 7, half of the culture medium was replaced with fresh IL-2-containing medium. After 9 to 10 days of culture, CD4+ T cells were isolated by negative selection using the EasySep CD4+ T cell isolation kit. Ficoll-Paque Plus gradient centrifugation was used to isolate PBMCs from whole blood, and the isolated PBMCs were then either used fresh or cryopreserved at -140C. Culture conditions were generally each tested in triplicate wells.

Taken from cysteine to phenylalanine, the CDR3 has 16 residues. The kept DNA is CDR3 alone, 48 bases in frame from the first base. Between the V and J ends, shortened by 0 bases and 8 bases respectively, the junction contains 20 bases. CDR1 is given as DFQATT and CDR2 as SNEGSKA, both from the germline V gene (reference sequence). The sequence is built from TRBV20-1 and TRBJ2-1; no D segment can be confidently identified. This TCR derives from a human donor who had recovered from COVID-19. Sequencing was performed on CD4+ T cells from blood, cultured in vitro. Read as DNA, the sequence is TGCAGTGCTAGAGATTCCGAGGTGACATTCAGCGATGAGCAGTTCTTC. Its amino acids are CSARDSEVTFSDEQFF.